This T cell receptor beta chain was identified during a study of blood T cell repertoires in COVID-19. Authors' methods: Estimation of nucleated cell counts was performed using reference gene primer amplification. Measured with immunoSEQ multiplex PCR; TCRdb has only the in-frame clones, and not every one. Clone size and V and J calls were adopted from that table, with D and trimming inferred from the DNA. The sample lists 150,000 to 200,000 clones; about 90% were seen once. This clone showed up just once. The germline V and J ends were trimmed by 3 bases and 6 bases, with 23 bases remaining between them. The length of the CDR3 is 18 residues. Looked up from germline, CDR1 is KGHSH and CDR2 is LQKENI.

Sequencing was performed on PBMCs or T cells enriched from blood (not recorded which). The clonotype originates from a human donor with acute COVID-19. The donor label of this sample is uncertain. The chain links TRBV18 to TRBJ2-2, with D perhaps matching TRBD1 (5 bases). The CDR3 loop is CASSPSLRDSLRPGELFF. The DNA of the CDR3 is TGTGCCAGCTCACCTTCACTCAGAGACAGTCTCAGACCCGGGGAGCTGTTTTTT.